These 20 T cell receptor beta chains were all obtained from the same sample, sequenced in a study of spatial heterogeneity in lung cancer. Whole-study results and caveats: Tracking of tumor mutation counts was seen in expanded intratumoral alpha and beta TCR counts.

Each CDR3 protein gets one entry after TCRdb re-called the 5' RACE reads with MiXCR. The sample has about 13,000 distinct CDR3 sequences, approximately 4.6% seen once; the top ten hold about 25%. The sample's time point: sample taken at primary tumor resection. The antigens of these receptors remain unknown. Specimen: lung tumor tissue, collected at surgery. Receptors were obtained from a male donor with early-stage non-small cell lung cancer.

Ten or more counts support this clonotype. The chain joins TRBV5-1 to TRBJ2-7; D is possibly TRBD1 (6 bases). V was clipped by 4 bases and J by 0 bases, with 8 bases between them. The CDR3 totals 13 residues. Germline-derived CDR1 and CDR2 are SGHRS and YFSETQ. The CDR3 loop is CASSPRGSYEQYF. In nucleotides, the CDR3 is TGCGCCAGCAGCCCCAGGGGCTCCTACGAGCAGTACTTC.

The J gene is TRBJ1-2, the V gene TRBV2; no clear D gene. CDR1 is SNHLY and CDR2 is FYNNEI in the germline V gene. This CDR3 is 11 amino acids long. The V end was cut by 8 bases, the J end by 8 bases, with 12 bases between. CDR3 nucleotide sequence: TGTGCCAGCTCTAATCTCGGGGGCTACACCTTC. Translating it yields CASSNLGGYTF.

This clonotype was counted ten times or more. CDR3 sequence: CSASYSPDQPQHF. The DNA for the CDR3 is TGCAGTGCTAGTTACAGCCCCGATCAGCCCCAGCATTTT. This rearrangement joins TRBV20-1 to TRBJ1-5, with no clear D. CDR1 DFQATT and CDR2 SNEGSKA come from the germline V gene (reference sequence). CDR3 size: 13 residues. The V end was cut by 3 bases, the J end by 5 bases, with 11 bases between.

In its sample, this clonotype was seen many times. V usage is TRBV18 and J usage is TRBJ2-7, with D perhaps matching TRBD1 (5 bases). The germline V gene has CDR1 KGHSH and CDR2 LQKENI. This CDR3 spans 13 amino acids. V was clipped by 3 bases and J by 3 bases, with 9 bases between them. The CDR3 sequence: CASSPDRDYEQYF. CDR3 DNA sequence: TGTGCCAGCTCACCCGACAGAGACTACGAGCAGTACTTC.

Points on this clonotype: Lacking the conserved final phenylalanine or tryptophan, this CDR3 likely reflects a read error. The chain is built from TRBV20-1 and TRBJ1-3; maybe TRBD1 (5 bases). The germline gives CDR1 DFQATT, CDR2 SNEGSKA (reference sequence). V lost 0 bases and J 0 bases, leaving 12 bases between the germline ends. The CDR3 loop spans 16 amino acids. In DNA, the CDR3 is TGCAGTGCTAGAGATAATAGCAGGGTCTCTGGAAACACCATATATCTT. Translation gives CSARDNSRVSGNTIYL.

This clonotype was seen more than once but under ten times. The V call is TRBV7-8, the J call TRBJ2-7, with 8 bases fitting TRBD2. Losses at the gene ends were 6 bases for V and 3 bases for J; bases not matched to a gene: 4. Germline loops: CDR1 SGHVS, CDR2 FQNEAQ. The CDR3 is 13 amino acids. CDR3: CASSRGGLYEQYF. As DNA, the CDR3 is TGTGCCAGCAGTCGCGGGGGGCTCTACGAGCAGTACTTC.

This clonotype came up many times. This chain joins TRBV28 and TRBJ2-5, with a tentative D call TRBD1 (5 bases). The V gene lost 5 bases and the J gene lost 4 bases, with 14 bases spanning the gap. CDR1 is MDHEN and CDR2 is SYDVKM in the germline V gene. The CDR3 is 14 amino acids. In DNA form, the CDR3 reads TGTGCCAGCAGTCTCGGACACCCCGGAGAGACCCAGTACTTC. It codes for CASSLGHPGETQYF.

Many counts were recorded for this clonotype. The chain uses TRBV28 and TRBJ2-1; 10 bases agree with TRBD1. After removal of 5 bases from V and 8 bases from J, the junction contained 6 bases not matched to a gene. CDR3 length equals 14 residues. The germline gives CDR1 MDHEN, CDR2 SYDVKM. This CDR3 reads CASSPGQGPDEQFF. The DNA of the CDR3 is TGTGCCAGCAGTCCGGGACAGGGGCCCGATGAGCAGTTCTTC.

Ten or more counts support this clonotype. The rearrangement links TRBV28 to TRBJ2-5, with D possibly being TRBD1 or TRBD2 (5 bases each). Trimming shortened V by 6 bases and J by 5 bases, and 22 bases separated the two germline ends. The germline V gene encodes CDR1 MDHEN and CDR2 SYDVKM. This CDR3 spans 16 amino acids. The CDR3 sequence: CASSYLPGPAGETQYF. The CDR3 bases are TGTGCCAGCAGCTACCTCCCGGGACCCGCTGGGGAGACCCAGTACTTC.

V usage is TRBV6-5 and J usage is TRBJ2-1, with TRBD2 matching 11 bases. This CDR3 has 18 residues. Germline values: CDR1 MNHEY, CDR2 SVGAGI. V was clipped by 0 bases and J by 4 bases; unmatched bases: 8. The CDR3 spells CASSYSDSGGASYNEQFF. DNA of the CDR3: TGTGCCAGCAGTTACTCGGATAGCGGGGGGGCGAGTTACAATGAGCAGTTCTTC.

This clonotype turned up a few times. As DNA, the CDR3 is TGCGCCAGCAGCCTGTGGGGTACTAGCACAGATACGCAGTATTTT. Amino acid sequence: CASSLWGTSTDTQYF. The chain employs TRBV5-1 and TRBJ2-3, with D unclear. V lost 4 bases and J lost 0, with 12 bases in between. The CDR3 runs to 15 residues. Germline V CDR1 and CDR2: SGHRS, YFSETQ.

The table lists this clonotype with many counts. The V call is TRBV19, the J call TRBJ1-5, with D tentatively TRBD1 (6 bases). CDR1 LNHDA and CDR2 SQIVND come from the germline V gene (reference sequence). The CDR3 has 14 amino acids. V lost 7 bases and J lost 1, with 11 bases in between. In DNA form, the CDR3 reads TGTGCCAGTACCCCGGACAGAAGCAATCAGCCCCAGCATTTT. Translating it yields CASTPDRSNQPQHF. The whole variable domain, filled in from reference TRBV19 and TRBJ1-5, reads DGGITQSPKYLFRKEGQNVTLSCEQNLNHDAMYWYRQDPGQGLRLIYYSQIVNDFQKGDIAEGYSVSREKKESFPLTVTSAQKNPTAFYLCASTPDRSNQPQHFGDGTRLSIL.

V usage is TRBV4-3 and J usage is TRBJ2-3, with D perhaps matching TRBD2 (7 bases). Germline V gene data show CDR1 as LGHNA and CDR2 as YSLEER. V gave up 8 bases and J gave up 4 bases, with 22 bases separating them. The CDR3 covers 16 residues. The CDR3 protein is CASSAVGGRFSDTQYF. DNA for the CDR3: TGCGCCAGCTCCGCCGTGGGGGGGCGTTTTTCAGATACGCAGTATTTT.

There are many counts of this clonotype. This chain joins TRBV19 and TRBJ1-4, with D unclear. This CDR3 comprises 14 residues. The ends were cut back, 3 bases at V and 4 bases at J, with 9 bases in the middle. CDR1 and CDR2 from the germline V gene are LNHDA and SQIVND (reference sequence). CDR3 in amino acids: CASSMSRFNEKLFF. The CDR3 DNA sequence: TGTGCCAGTAGTATGTCCCGGTTTAATGAAAAACTGTTTTTT.

DNA for the CDR3: TGTGCCAGCAGTCCTAACAGGTTAGAGCAGTACTTC. Translating it yields CASSPNRLEQYF. The chain uses TRBV12-3 or TRBV12-4 and TRBJ2-7; D is possibly TRBD1 (5 bases). Trimming cost V 5 bases and J 7 bases, with 12 bases left between them. The CDR3 has 12 amino acids.

This clonotype was seen repeatedly, ten times or more. The genes are TRBV7-2 and TRBJ1-5; 7 bases match TRBD1. Germline V lookup: CDR1 SGHTA, CDR2 FQGNSA. The CDR3 has 16 residues. With 1 base clipped from V and 3 bases from J, the junction kept 6 bases outside the gene matches. The CDR3 region is CASSLVDREPNQPQHF. CDR3 DNA: TGTGCCAGCAGCTTAGTTGACAGGGAACCCAATCAGCCCCAGCATTTT.

There are many counts of this clonotype. The CDR3 here is CASTPSPGNSPLHF. For the CDR3, the DNA is TGTGCCAGCACCCCGTCCCCGGGCAATTCACCCCTCCACTTT. This chain links TRBV6-4 with TRBJ1-6; D is unresolved. The V gene lost 7 bases and the J gene lost 7 bases, with 14 bases spanning the gap. Germline CDR1 MRHNA, CDR2 SNTAGT. This CDR3 spans 14 amino acids.

V usage is TRBV20-1 and J usage is TRBJ1-5; D gene ambiguous. Germline CDR1 reads DFQATT; CDR2 reads SNEGSKA (reference sequence). The V end was cut by 1 base, the J end by 0 bases, with 7 bases between. The CDR3 length is 14 residues. CDR3 nucleotides: TGCAGTGCTAGAGGGGGAATTAGCAATCAGCCCCAGCATTTT. It encodes CSARGGISNQPQHF.

This clonotype is classed as medium-sized (0.01 to 0.1%). The chain is built from TRBV28 and TRBJ2-5, with D possibly TRBD1 on 6 matching bases. Trimming left V 5 bases short and J 0 bases short, with 10 bases between. Germline V gene data show CDR1 as MDHEN and CDR2 as SYDVKM. This CDR3 has 14 amino acids. The DNA of the CDR3 is TGTGCCAGCAGTATGACAGGAGACCAAGAGACCCAGTACTTC. Translation gives CASSMTGDQETQYF.

This clonotype has at least ten counts. The rearrangement uses TRBV7-2 and TRBJ1-2; 9 bases line up with TRBD1. V lost 5 bases, J lost 0 bases, and 4 bases stayed unmatched. CDR1 is SGHTA, CDR2 FQGNSA, per germline. The CDR3 has 15 residues. CDR3 residues: CASSLGQGTNYGYTF. In DNA form, the CDR3 reads TGTGCCAGCAGCCTGGGACAGGGTACTAACTATGGCTACACCTTC.